These 25 T cell receptor beta chains share one sample of origin, sequenced in a study of regulatory T cells in long-lasting Graves disease (dated by TCRdb to 2020 to 2023). The library was obtained by multiplex PCR. Reads for this sample came from an Illumina HiSeq 4000. To build TCR beta libraries, CDR3 regions were amplified by Arm-PCR using iRepertoire HTBI primers. TCRdb trimmed the raw reads at Q25, called clones with MiXCR and kept productive beta chains. Rows merge per CDR3 protein into single entries with the most common DNA and genes. The sample table shows more than 450,000 distinct CDR3 sequences, and around 15% are seen once. The ten top clones hold 12% of the sample. In the paper's terms, the time point label means: newly diagnosed GD, antithyroid drugs for less than 3 months. For both TCR sequencing and RNA sequencing, RNA was extracted from PBMCs using TRIzol. The same data also went into a second study, on T cells in Graves' hyperthyroidism and ophthalmopathy.

Source: peripheral blood mononuclear cells (PBMCs), taken at new diagnosis, from a patient treated with antithyroid drugs. The receptors were gathered from a man aged 35 to 55 with Graves disease. Donor details come from another sample of the same person, matched by shared clones.

CDR3 in amino acids: CASGEAGANVLTF. The CDR3 bases are TGTGCCAGCGGGGAGGCTGGGGCCAACGTCCTGACTTTC. This sequence joins TRBV27 and TRBJ2-6, with D maybe TRBD2 (6 bases). Trimming took off 8 bases at V and 2 bases at J, with 7 bases between the two ends. Germline V CDR1 and CDR2: MNHEY, SMNVEV (reference sequence). There are 13 residues in the CDR3.

The table lists this clonotype with many counts. The CDR3 nucleotides are TGTGCCAGCAGTCAACTAGGAGGCATTGCGGAAAAACTGTTTTTT. This codes for CASSQLGGIAEKLFF. The V gene is TRBV28, the J gene TRBJ1-4; no clear D gene. Germline V gives CDR1 MDHEN, CDR2 SYDVKM. Trimming removed 5 bases from V and 8 bases from J, with 18 bases in between. CDR3 length equals 15 residues.

CDR3 DNA: TGTGCCAGCAGTCCCCGAGCAGGGCGTTGGCATTCACCCCTCCACTTT. It is translated as CASSPRAGRWHSPLHF. The chain carries TRBV27 and TRBJ1-6; TRBD1 is a possible D gene (5 bases). The germline V gene encodes CDR1 MNHEY and CDR2 SMNVEV (reference sequence). This CDR3 contains 16 residues. The V and J ends lost 5 bases and 8 bases respectively, with 19 bases between them.

V and J are TRBV2 and TRBJ2-1; possible D gene TRBD1, 5 bases. Trimming took off 1 base at V and 8 bases at J, with 12 bases between the two ends. The CDR3 extends over 14 amino acids. The germline V gene has CDR1 SNHLY and CDR2 FYNNEI. This CDR3 is CASSEVWGRHEQFF. CDR3 sequence (DNA): TGTGCCAGCAGTGAAGTTTGGGGCCGCCATGAGCAGTTCTTC. Complete variable domain (other parts from reference TRBV2 and TRBJ2-1): EPEVTQTPSHQVTQMGQEVILRCVPISNHLYFYWYRQILGQKVEFLVSFYNNEISEKSEIFDDQFSVERPDGSNFTLKIRSTKLEDSAMYFCASSEVWGRHEQFFGPGTRLTVL.

This clonotype has a count of ten or more. J is TRBJ2-7 and V is TRBV5-1, with 11 bases matching TRBD2. The length of the CDR3 is 14 residues. V shed 4 bases and J 9 bases; nucleotides not matched to a gene: 9. Germline CDR1 and CDR2: SGHRS and YFSETQ. Here the CDR3 DNA reads TGCGCCAGCAGCCCCGGCCTAGCGGGAGGCTCGCAGTACTTC. Amino acids: CASSPGLAGGSQYF.

This clonotype has a single count. This may be a read error, as it is one base from a much larger clone. The chain combines TRBV20-1 with TRBJ2-1; D is ambiguous. CDR1 is DFQATT, CDR2 SNEGSKA, per germline (reference sequence). This CDR3 is built from 11 residues. The V gene lost 6 bases and the J gene lost 8 bases, with 11 bases spanning the gap. CDR3 sequence reads: CSAPRPDEQFF. As DNA, the CDR3 is TGCAGTGCCCCCAGACCCGATGAGCAGTTCTTC.

A few counts support this clonotype. The chain recombines TRBV19 with TRBJ2-1, with 13 bases fitting TRBD2. J gave up 9 bases and V 6 bases, and 8 bases lay outside the gene matches. This CDR3 is 15 amino acids long. CDR1 and CDR2 (germline): LNHDA, SQIVND (reference sequence). The CDR3 DNA reads as TGTGCCAGTAGCTCCGGGACTAGCGGGATTGGTGAGCAGTTCTTC. This encodes CASSSGTSGIGEQFF.

In nucleotides, the CDR3 is TGTGCCAGCAGCCCTCGTCCCGGGGCAGGGATCGACTATGGCTACACCTTC. As protein: CASSPRPGAGIDYGYTF. This rearrangement joins TRBV9 to TRBJ1-2; D is perhaps TRBD1 (5 bases). This CDR3 has 17 amino acids. In germline, CDR1 is SGDLS, CDR2 YYNGEE. V was clipped by 4 bases and J by 3 bases, with 22 bases between them.

This clonotype has a handful of counts. A read error is possible here, since a much larger clone lies one base away. The rearrangement uses TRBV11-2 and TRBJ1-2, with D perhaps TRBD1 (5 bases). Germline CDR1 SGHAT, CDR2 FQNNGV. This CDR3 region has 15 residues. The CDR3 DNA is TGTGCCAGCGGCTTAGCCAGGGTGGTTTCGGAGGGCTACACCTTC. The encoded protein is CASGLARVVSEGYTF.

There are many counts of this clonotype. The chain carries TRBV5-1 and TRBJ1-2, with D possibly TRBD1 on 5 matching bases. Germline assignment: CDR1 SGHRS and CDR2 YFSETQ. CDR3 length equals 18 residues. Trimming took off 0 bases at V and 1 base at J, with 19 bases between the two ends. The CDR3 DNA reads TGCGCCAGCAGCTTGGCGGCAGGGAGGGGTACAGATAACTATGGCTACACCTTC. Its translation is CASSLAAGRGTDNYGYTF.

This clonotype turned up a few times. V usage is TRBV28 and J usage is TRBJ2-7, with 9 bases that match TRBD1. The CDR3 spans 14 residues. CDR1 is MDHEN and CDR2 is SYDVKM in the germline V gene. The J segment lost 2 bases and the V segment lost 4 bases, leaving 3 bases of the junction unmatched. The CDR3 region is CASSYRDRAYEQYF. CDR3 DNA: TGTGCCAGCAGTTACCGGGACAGGGCCTACGAGCAGTACTTC. The variable domain in full, completed from reference TRBV28 and TRBJ2-7, reads DVKVTQSSRYLVKRTGEKVFLECVQDMDHENMFWYRQDPGLGLRLIYFSYDVKMKEKGDIPEGYSVSREKKERFSLILESASTNQTSMYLCASSYRDRAYEQYFGPGTRLTVT.

Remarks on this clonotype: This could be a read error, since a much larger clone is one nucleotide away. The chain uses TRBV3-1 and TRBJ2-1; possible D gene TRBD2, 5 bases. Germline CDR1 and CDR2: LGHDT and YNNKEL (reference sequence). This CDR3 is 14 amino acids long. V was cut by 1 base and J by 6 bases, with 10 bases left in between. CDR3 in amino acids: CASSQGGAANEQFF. For the CDR3, the DNA is TGTGCCAGCAGCCAAGGGGGAGCCGCCAATGAGCAGTTCTTC.

This clonotype was seen many times. CDR3 residues: CASSLATSGRVYAQYF. Here the CDR3 DNA reads TGTGCCAGCAGCCTCGCGACTAGCGGGAGGGTCTATGCGCAGTATTTT. The chain joins TRBV28 to TRBJ2-3; 14 bases align to TRBD2. The CDR3 is 16 amino acids. The germline CDR1 and CDR2 sequences are MDHEN and SYDVKM. The V and J ends lost 6 bases and 10 bases, in that order; junction bases with no gene match: 12.

This clonotype showed up many times. The rearrangement uses TRBV7-8 and TRBJ1-2; D gene uncertain. Trimming removed 1 base from V and 9 bases from J, with 9 bases in between. This CDR3 spans 12 amino acids. Germline V lookup: CDR1 SGHVS, CDR2 FQNEAQ. The CDR3 nucleotides are TGTGCCAGCAGCTTAGGGCCAAGAAGCTACACCTTC. It specifies CASSLGPRSYTF.

In its sample, this clonotype was seen many times. Sequence at one end of the junction differs from germline and may be a read error. The chain combines TRBV4-1 with TRBJ2-7, with 10 positions matching TRBD2. Germline lookup yields CDR1 MGHRA and CDR2 YSYEKL. The CDR3 is 14 amino acids. CDR3 loop: CASSLASGSYEQYF. The CDR3 DNA is TGTGCCAGCAGCTTAGCTAGCGGGAGCTACGAGCAGTACTTC.

The V call is TRBV12-5, the J call TRBJ2-3; D is perhaps TRBD2 (5 bases). This CDR3 region has 15 residues. Germline CDR1 and CDR2: LGHNT and FRNRAP. V lost 2 bases, J lost 0 bases, and 9 bases lay in between. CDR3 in DNA: TGTGCTAGTGGTTTGTCCTCGGGGAGCACAGATACGCAGTATTTT. It codes for CASGLSSGSTDTQYF.

There are a few counts of this clonotype. The gene calls are TRBV5-1 and TRBJ1-2, with D possibly TRBD1 on 6 matching bases. The V gene lost 0 bases and the J gene lost 4 bases, with 10 bases spanning the gap. CDR1 SGHRS and CDR2 YFSETQ come from the germline V gene. The CDR3 is 14 amino acids. CDR3 amino acids: CASSLAVGGYGYTF. For the CDR3, the DNA is TGCGCCAGCAGCTTGGCGGTAGGGGGCTATGGCTACACCTTC.

The sample holds many counts of this clonotype. CDR3 in DNA: TGCAGCGAAGGGGGCCCTCAAGAGACCCAGTACTTC. Translated, it gives CSEGGPQETQYF. V and J are TRBV29-1 and TRBJ2-5; 7 bases agree with TRBD1. This CDR3 is 12 amino acids long. Germline V CDR1 and CDR2: SQVTM, ANQGSEA. The trim removed 7 bases at V and 2 bases at J, leaving 4 bases unmatched.

This chain joins TRBV30 and TRBJ2-7, with TRBD1 matching 9 bases. The CDR3 is 14 residues long. Germline V gene sequence: CDR1 GTSNPN, CDR2 SVGIG (reference sequence). V lost 0 bases and J lost 6; bases outside the gene matches: 6. The DNA for the CDR3 is TGTGCCTGGAGTGTACCGGGACAGGGACCCGAGCAGTACTTC. Translating gives CAWSVPGQGPEQYF.

This clonotype came up many times. V usage is TRBV6-5 and J usage is TRBJ1-1; TRBD1 might be the D (6 bases). The CDR3 length is 13 residues. Germline V CDR1 and CDR2: MNHEY, SVGAGI. The V end was cut by 0 bases, the J end by 9 bases, with 11 bases between. The CDR3 region is CASSYSGGGKAFF. CDR3 in DNA: TGTGCCAGCAGTTACTCGGGTGGGGGCAAAGCTTTCTTT.

Comment on this clonotype: This could be a read error, since a much larger clone is one nucleotide away. The chain recombines TRBV15 with TRBJ2-3; weak D call: TRBD1 (6 bases). Germline lookup yields CDR1 LNHNV and CDR2 YYDKDF (reference sequence). The CDR3 has 16 amino acids. DNA for the CDR3: TGTGCCACCAACAGAGCAACAGGGCAAAGCACAGATACGCAGTATTTT. It codes for CATNRATGQSTDTQYF.

This clonotype was detected a few times. V and J are TRBV7-2 and TRBJ2-1, with 9 positions matching TRBD1. The CDR3 spans 16 residues. With 1 base clipped from V and 4 bases from J, the junction kept 5 bases outside the gene matches. Germline assignment: CDR1 SGHTA and CDR2 FQGNSA. The CDR3: CASSLGGGTGYNEQFF. CDR3 nucleotide sequence: TGTGCCAGCAGCTTAGGGGGGGGGACAGGGTACAATGAGCAGTTCTTC.

This clonotype was recorded once. This chain connects TRBV7-3 to TRBJ2-2; possible D gene TRBD2, 6 bases. The CDR3 totals 14 residues. Germline V CDR1 and CDR2: SGHTA, FQGTGA. Trimming left V 4 bases short and J 6 bases short, with 12 bases between. CDR3 protein: CASSSGWGAGELFF. DNA of the CDR3: TGTGCCAGCAGCTCCGGGTGGGGGGCCGGGGAGCTGTTTTTT. The whole variable domain, remainder taken from reference TRBV7-3 and TRBJ2-2, is GAGVSQTPSNKVTEKGKYVELRCDPISGHTALYWYRQSLGQGPEFLIYFQGTGAADDSGLPNDRFFAVRPEGSVSTLKIQRTERGDSAVYLCASSSGWGAGELFFGEGSRLTVL.

Only one count was recorded for this clonotype. This may come from a read error, since a much larger clone is one base off. The chain links TRBV15 to TRBJ2-3; D unresolved. Germline assignment: CDR1 LNHNV and CDR2 YYDKDF (reference sequence). The CDR3 spans 13 residues. CDR3: CATGRASTDTQYF. The CDR3 DNA sequence: TGTGCCACCGGCAGAGCGAGCACAGATACGCAGTATTTT.

This clonotype was seen ten or more times. V is TRBV6-1 and J is TRBJ1-1; no firm D call. CDR3 size: 14 residues. Germline V gives CDR1 MNHNS, CDR2 SASEGT. V lost 6 bases, J lost 0 bases, and 11 bases lay in between. CDR3: CASSRSLMNTEAFF. The CDR3, as DNA: TGTGCCAGCAGCCGAAGTCTTATGAACACTGAAGCTTTCTTT.